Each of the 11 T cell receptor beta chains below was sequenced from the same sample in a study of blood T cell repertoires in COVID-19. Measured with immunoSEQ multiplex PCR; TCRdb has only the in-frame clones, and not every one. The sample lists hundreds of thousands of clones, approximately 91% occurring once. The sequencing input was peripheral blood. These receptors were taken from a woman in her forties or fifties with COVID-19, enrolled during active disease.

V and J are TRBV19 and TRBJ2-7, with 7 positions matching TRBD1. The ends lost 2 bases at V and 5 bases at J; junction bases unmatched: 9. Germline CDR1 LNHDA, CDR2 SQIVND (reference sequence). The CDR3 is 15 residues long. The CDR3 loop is CASSISTQGNHEQYF. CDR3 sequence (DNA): TGTGCCAGTAGTATATCCACACAGGGGAACCACGAGCAGTACTTC.

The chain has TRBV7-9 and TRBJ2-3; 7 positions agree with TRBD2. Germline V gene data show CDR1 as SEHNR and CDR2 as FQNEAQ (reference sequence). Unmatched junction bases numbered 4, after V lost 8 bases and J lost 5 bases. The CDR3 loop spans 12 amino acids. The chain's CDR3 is CASLGEGDTQYF. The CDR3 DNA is TGTGCCAGCCTAGGGGAGGGAGATACGCAGTATTTT. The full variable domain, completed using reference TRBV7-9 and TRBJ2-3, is DTGVSQNPRHKITKRGQNVTFRCDPISEHNRLYWYRQTLGQGPEFLTYFQNEAQLEKSRLLSDRFSAERPKGSFSTLEIQRTEQGDSAMYLCASLGEGDTQYFGPGTRLTVL.

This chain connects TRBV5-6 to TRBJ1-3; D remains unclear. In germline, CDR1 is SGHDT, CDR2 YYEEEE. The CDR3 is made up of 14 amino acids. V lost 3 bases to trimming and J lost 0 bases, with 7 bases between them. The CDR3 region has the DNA TGTGCCAGCAGCTGGCAGATCTCTGGAAACACCATATATTTT. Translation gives CASSWQISGNTIYF.

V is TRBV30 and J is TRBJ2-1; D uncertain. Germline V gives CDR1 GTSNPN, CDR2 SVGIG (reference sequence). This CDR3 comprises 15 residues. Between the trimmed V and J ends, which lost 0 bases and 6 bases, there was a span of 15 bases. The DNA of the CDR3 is TGTGCCTGGAGTGTACTGCCCCCCCCTCCCAATGAGCAGTTCTTC. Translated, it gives CAWSVLPPPPNEQFF.

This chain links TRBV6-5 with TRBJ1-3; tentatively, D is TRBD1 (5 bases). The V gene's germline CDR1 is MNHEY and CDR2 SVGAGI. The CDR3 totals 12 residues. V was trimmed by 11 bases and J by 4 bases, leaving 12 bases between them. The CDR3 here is CAAGTAGNTIYF. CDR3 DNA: TGTGCCGCGGGGACGGCGGGAAACACCATATATTTT.

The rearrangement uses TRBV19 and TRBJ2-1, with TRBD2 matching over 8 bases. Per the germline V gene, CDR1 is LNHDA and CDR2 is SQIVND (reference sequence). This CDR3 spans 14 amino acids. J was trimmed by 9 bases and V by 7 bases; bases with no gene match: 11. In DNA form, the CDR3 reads TGTGCCAGTAATCCGTCGGGGGGGCGCGGTGAGCAGTTCTTC. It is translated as CASNPSGGRGEQFF.

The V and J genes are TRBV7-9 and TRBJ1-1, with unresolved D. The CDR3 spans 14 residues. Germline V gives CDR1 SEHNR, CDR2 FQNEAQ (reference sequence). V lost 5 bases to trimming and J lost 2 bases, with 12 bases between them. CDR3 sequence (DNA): TGTGCCAGCAGCCCGATGGAGCCTAACACTGAAGCTTTCTTT. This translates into CASSPMEPNTEAFF.

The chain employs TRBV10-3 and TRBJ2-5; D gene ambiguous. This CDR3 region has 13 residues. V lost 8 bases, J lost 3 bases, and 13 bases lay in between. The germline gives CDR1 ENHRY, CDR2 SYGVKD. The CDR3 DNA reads TGTGCCATCCCGTTCCGTAGCAAAGAGACCCAGTACTTC. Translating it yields CAIPFRSKETQYF.

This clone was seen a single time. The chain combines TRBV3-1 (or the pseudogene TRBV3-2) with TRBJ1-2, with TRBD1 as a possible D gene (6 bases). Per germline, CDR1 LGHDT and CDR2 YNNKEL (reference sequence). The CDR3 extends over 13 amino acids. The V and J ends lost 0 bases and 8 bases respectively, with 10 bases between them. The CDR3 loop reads CASSQEGARGYTF. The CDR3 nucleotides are TGTGCCAGCAGCCAAGAGGGGGCAAGGGGCTACACCTTC.

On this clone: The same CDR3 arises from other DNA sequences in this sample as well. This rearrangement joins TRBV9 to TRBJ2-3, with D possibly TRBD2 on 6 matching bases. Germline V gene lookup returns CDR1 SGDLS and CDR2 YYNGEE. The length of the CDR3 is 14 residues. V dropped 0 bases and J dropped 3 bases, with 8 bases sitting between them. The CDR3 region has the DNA TGTGCCAGCAGCGTAGGGGCGGGGACAGATACGCAGTATTTT. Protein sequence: CASSVGAGTDTQYF.

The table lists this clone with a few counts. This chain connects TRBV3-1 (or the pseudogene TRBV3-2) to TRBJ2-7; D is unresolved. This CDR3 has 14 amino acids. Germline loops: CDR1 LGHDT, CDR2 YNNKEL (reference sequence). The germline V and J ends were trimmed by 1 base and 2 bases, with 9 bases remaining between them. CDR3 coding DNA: TGTGCCAGCAGCCAAGGGTTTGGGCCCTACGAGCAGTACTTC. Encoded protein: CASSQGFGPYEQYF.